Here is one TCR beta chain with its context. This specimen comes from a study of radiation and T cells in renal cell carcinoma. Sequenced by immunoSEQ multiplex PCR; TCRdb stores in-frame clones only, minus some. The sample contains about 130,000 clones, about four fifths of which appear only once. Time point meaning: baseline pretreatment blood. Treatment here: 15 Gy SBRT to primary tumor, nephrectomy 4 weeks later. Trimming cost V 4 bases and J 6 bases, with 13 bases left between them. Germline V gene sequence: CDR1 SNHLY, CDR2 FYNNEI. This CDR3 has 15 amino acids. The chain uses TRBV2 and TRBJ1-6, with D unresolved. The specimen comprised blood, sampled from a patient whose treatment included radiotherapy and nephrectomy. The sequence was obtained from a woman aged 55 to 70 with renal cell carcinoma. CDR3 in DNA: TGTGCCAGCAGTGGATCAAGCCAGCTTAATTCACCCCTCCACTTT. It translates to CASSGSSQLNSPLHF.